The next 8 T cell receptor beta chains were all read from a single sample in a study of post-analysis software for immune sequencing data. Study observations and caveats: With TRBV5-6, TRBV5-1 and TRBV20-1 included, five TRBV segments were more frequent in patients than in controls.

Their target antigens are unknown. Unique molecular identifiers featured in each of the TCR beta cDNA libraries. TCRdb itself ran the PCR reads through MiXCR, one entry per CDR3 protein. This sample carries about 810,000 distinct CDR3 sequences, roughly 58% of them seen once, and the ten largest clones take roughly 4.4%. The sample was blood. The receptors were sampled from a girl aged 10 to 17 with multiple sclerosis.

The chain links TRBV4-2 to TRBJ1-4; D gene uncertain. Trimming removed 4 bases at V and 10 bases at J, with 16 bases between. The germline V gene encodes CDR1 LGHNA and CDR2 YNFKEQ. CDR3 length: 14 residues. The CDR3 region is CASSPRVTEGKLFF. DNA of the CDR3: TGTGCCAGCAGCCCTAGGGTGACGGAGGGAAAACTGTTTTTT.

The CDR3 loop is CASSASAVEQFF. The CDR3, as DNA: TGTGCCAGCAGTGCGTCCGCGGTTGAGCAGTTCTTC. This chain uses TRBV6-6 with TRBJ2-1; no definite D call. Looked up from germline, CDR1 is MNHNY and CDR2 is SVGAGI (reference sequence). The CDR3 is 12 residues long. V lost 5 bases and J 9 bases, leaving 11 bases between the germline ends.

Judged by abundance, this clonotype is medium-sized (0.01 to 0.1%). The gene calls are TRBV4-1 and TRBJ2-1; the D gene is possibly TRBD2 (7 bases). Germline CDR1 is MGHRA and CDR2 is YSYEKL. This CDR3 comprises 16 residues. V lost 4 bases and J lost 5, with 18 bases in between. The CDR3 nucleotides read TGCGCCAGCAGCCCCCAATCTCAAGGGGGGGACAATGAGCAGTTCTTC. It is translated as CASSPQSQGGDNEQFF.

V and J are TRBV5-6 and TRBJ2-1; D perhaps matches TRBD2 (5 bases). The V end lost 4 bases, the J end lost 0 bases, and 17 bases lay between the germline ends. The CDR3 covers 17 residues. Germline CDR1 SGHDT, CDR2 YYEEEE. CDR3 nucleotides: TGTGCCAGCAGCCCAGGTAGCGAAGGAAGCTCCTACAATGAGCAGTTCTTC. The encoded protein is CASSPGSEGSSYNEQFF.

This clonotype was counted between two and nine times. The chain links TRBV7-2 to TRBJ2-1; the match to TRBD1 covers 10 bases. The junction had 5 bases not matched to a gene; V was cut back by 3 bases and J by 6 bases. This CDR3 has 15 amino acids. Germline CDR1 SGHTA, CDR2 FQGNSA. The CDR3, as DNA: TGTGCCAGCAGCTTTGACAGGGGGCTCTTCAATGAGCAGTTCTTC. Encoded protein: CASSFDRGLFNEQFF.

The chain couples TRBV14 to TRBJ2-4; D ambiguous. The J call is in doubt because the DNA end fits TRBJ2-7 better. The CDR3 spans 14 residues. The germline V gene has CDR1 SGHDN and CDR2 FVKESK. Here the CDR3 DNA reads TGTGCCAGCAGCCTAGACTTCCTAGGGAACGAGCAGTACTTC. It is translated as CASSLDFLGNEQYF.

This clonotype came up a few times. The chain links TRBV6-6 to TRBJ1-5, with D perhaps TRBD1 (5 bases). CDR1 is MNHNY, CDR2 SVGAGI, per germline (reference sequence). V was shortened by 8 bases and J by 3 bases, with 14 bases between the two germline ends. The CDR3 consists of 14 residues. CDR3 protein: CASFTGRINQPQHF. Written as DNA, the CDR3 is TGTGCCAGCTTCACGGGACGTATCAATCAGCCCCAGCATTTT.

The chain links TRBV7-2 to TRBJ2-5; D gene ambiguous. This CDR3 comprises 14 residues. Germline V CDR1 and CDR2: SGHTA, FQGNSA. V was clipped by 1 base and J by 5 bases, with 11 bases between them. The CDR3 here is CASSLVAVRETQYF. DNA for the CDR3: TGTGCCAGCAGCTTAGTGGCCGTCCGGGAGACCCAGTACTTC.